The 32 T cell receptor beta chains reported below all come from one sample, sequenced in a study of blood T cell repertoires in COVID-19. Generated by immunoSEQ multiplex PCR, the TCRdb table keeps only in-frame clones and is missing some. The sample contains under 100,000 clones, under 85% of which appear only once. Source material: peripheral blood. These receptors all come from a woman aged 70-85 years with acute or convalescent COVID-19.

The CDR3 protein is CASSRGGYNSPLHF. The CDR3 nucleotides read TGTGCCAGCAGCAGGGGGGGTTATAATTCACCCCTCCACTTT. This rearrangement joins TRBV7-2 to TRBJ1-6, with D possibly matching TRBD1 (6 bases). Trimming pared 5 bases from V and 4 bases from J, leaving 9 bases between. Germline loops: CDR1 SGHTA, CDR2 FQGNSA. The CDR3 sequence is 14 residues long.

Concerning this clone itself: The sample contains more than one DNA sequence encoding this CDR3. The rearrangement joins TRBV29-1 to TRBJ1-1, with 8 nucleotides matching TRBD1. Germline values: CDR1 SQVTM, CDR2 ANQGSEA. After removal of 6 bases from V and 4 bases from J, the junction contained 1 base not matched to a gene. The CDR3 sequence is 11 residues long. The CDR3 loop is CSVGTGTEAFF. DNA for the CDR3: TGCAGCGTCGGGACAGGCACTGAAGCTTTCTTT.

Concerning this clone: Sequence at one end of the junction differs from germline and may be a read error. The V call is TRBV7-7, the J call TRBJ2-7, with 11 nucleotides matching TRBD1. The germline CDR1 and CDR2 sequences are SSHAT and FNYEAQ (reference sequence). The CDR3 sequence is 14 residues long. This CDR3 reads CASSSGQGDYEQYF. CDR3 coding DNA: TGTGCTAGCAGCTCGGGACAGGGGGACTACGAGCAGTACTTC. Combining the CDR3 with reference TRBV7-7 and TRBJ2-7 gives the whole variable domain GAGVSQSPRYKVTKRGQDVTLRCDPISSHATLYWYQQALGQGPEFLTYFNYEAQPDKSGLPSDRFSAERPEGSISTLTIQRTEQRDSAMYRCASSSGQGDYEQYFGPGTRLTVT.

V is TRBV28 and J is TRBJ1-2, with 12 positions matching TRBD1. V trimming: 6 bases; J trimming: 7 bases; junction bases outside the gene matches: 12. The CDR3 length is 16 residues. Germline V lookup: CDR1 MDHEN, CDR2 SYDVKM. The chain's CDR3 is CASSYGTGGVEGGYTF. As DNA, the CDR3 is TGTGCCAGCAGCTATGGGACAGGGGGCGTTGAGGGTGGCTACACCTTC.

The chain employs TRBV2 and TRBJ2-7; TRBD1 is a possible D gene (6 bases). The V gene lost 4 bases and the J gene lost 2 bases, with 9 bases spanning the gap. Per germline, CDR1 SNHLY and CDR2 FYNNEI. This CDR3 comprises 13 residues. DNA of the CDR3: TGTGCCAGCAGTGGACAGGTTACCTACGAGCAGTACTTC. Residues: CASSGQVTYEQYF. The complete variable domain, with remaining parts taken from reference TRBV2 and TRBJ2-7, reads EPEVTQTPSHQVTQMGQEVILRCVPISNHLYFYWYRQILGQKVEFLVSFYNNEISEKSEIFDDQFSVERPDGSNFTLKIRSTKLEDSAMYFCASSGQVTYEQYFGPGTRLTVT.

The chain's CDR3 is CASSLLRDSPLHF. CDR3 coding DNA: TGTGCCAGCAGCTTGCTACGGGATTCACCCCTCCACTTT. The genes are TRBV11-3 and TRBJ1-6; D call uncertain. The CDR3 has 13 residues. Germline assignment: CDR1 SGHNT and CDR2 YENEEA. V was cut by 3 bases and J by 8 bases, with 8 bases left in between.

This clone was counted only a few times. The chain is built from TRBV6-1 and TRBJ1-2; no clear D. There are 12 residues in the CDR3. Between the trimmed V and J ends, which lost 6 bases and 3 bases, there was a span of 8 bases. Germline CDR1 and CDR2: MNHNS and SASEGT. CDR3 in amino acids: CASRLEYYGYTF. CDR3 nucleotide sequence: TGTGCCAGCAGACTAGAATACTATGGCTACACCTTC.

The chain employs TRBV11-3 and TRBJ2-1, with TRBD1 as a possible D gene (6 bases). The CDR3 sequence is 16 residues long. The V end lost 5 bases, the J end lost 0 bases, and 14 bases lay between the germline ends. Germline lookup yields CDR1 SGHNT and CDR2 YENEEA. The CDR3, as DNA: TGTGCCAGCAGCCCCCGGGACACCAACTCCTACAATGAGCAGTTCTTC. This sequence encodes CASSPRDTNSYNEQFF.

This clone has just a few counts. This rearrangement joins TRBV19 to TRBJ1-5; the D is unclear. V lost 3 bases, J lost 0 bases, and 9 bases lay in between. The CDR3 length is 15 residues. CDR1 is LNHDA and CDR2 is SQIVND in the germline V gene (reference sequence). For the CDR3, the DNA is TGTGCCAGTAGTATTTCAAGCTATAGCAATCAGCCCCAGCATTTT. Translated: CASSISSYSNQPQHF.

The rearrangement uses TRBV2 and TRBJ1-5; TRBD1 aligns across 8 bases. The V gene end was trimmed by 6 bases and the J gene end by 10 bases; junction bases not matched to a gene: 17. Germline loops: CDR1 SNHLY, CDR2 FYNNEI. CDR3 size: 16 residues. CDR3 bases: TGTGCCAGCAGAGCAACGACAGGGAATCAGGGGGCCCCCCAGCATTTT. Translation gives CASRATTGNQGAPQHF.

This chain connects TRBV11-2 to TRBJ1-2; 7 bases are shared with TRBD1. CDR1 and CDR2 from the germline V gene are SGHAT and FQNNGV. V was pared by 4 bases and J by 5 bases, with 1 base of the junction left unmatched. The CDR3 contains 12 residues. CDR3 bases: TGTGCCAGCAGCTCGACAGGGTATGGCTACACCTTC. Protein sequence: CASSSTGYGYTF.

The V gene is TRBV15, the J gene TRBJ1-1; D not resolved. Trimming removed 0 bases at V and 4 bases at J, with 6 bases between. The CDR3 is 13 amino acids. Germline CDR1 reads LNHNV; CDR2 reads YYDKDF (reference sequence). CDR3 sequence (DNA): TGTGCCACCAGCAGAGATTTCGGCACTGAAGCTTTCTTT. Its translation: CATSRDFGTEAFF. Together with reference TRBV15 and TRBJ1-1, the CDR3 gives the full variable domain: DAMVIQNPRYQVTQFGKPVTLSCSQTLNHNVMYWYQQKSSQAPKLLFHYYDKDFNNEADTPDNFQSRRPNTSFCFLDIRSPGLGDTAMYLCATSRDFGTEAFFGQGTRLTVV.

In this sample, this clone turned up a few times. The chain combines TRBV11-3 with TRBJ2-2; 7 bases match TRBD1. The junction had 12 bases not matched to a gene; V was cut back by 5 bases and J by 0 bases. This CDR3 has 18 amino acids. Germline V gives CDR1 SGHNT, CDR2 YENEEA. CDR3 bases: TGTGCCAGCAGCCGGAGGACAGGCGGCCGCGCGAACACCGGGGAGCTGTTTTTT. It is translated as CASSRRTGGRANTGELFF.

The chain recombines TRBV6-2 or TRBV6-3 with TRBJ1-5; 7 positions agree with TRBD1. Germline loops: CDR1 MNHEY, CDR2 SVGEGT. This CDR3 is built from 14 residues. Losses at the gene ends were 4 bases for V and 1 base for J; bases not matched to a gene: 1. CDR3 coding DNA: TGTGCCAGCAGTTCCAGGGGGAGCAATCAGCCCCAGCATTTT. This sequence encodes CASSSRGSNQPQHF.

The count of this clone is one. The chain joins TRBV6-5 to TRBJ1-3; D not resolved. In germline, CDR1 is MNHEY, CDR2 SVGAGI. V lost 6 bases and J lost 3, with 9 bases in between. The CDR3 length is 13 residues. The CDR3 loop is CASRPGSGNTIYF. CDR3 coding DNA: TGTGCCAGCAGACCCGGGAGTGGAAACACCATATATTTT.

This chain joins TRBV4-1 and TRBJ1-1, with 10 nucleotides matching TRBD1. There are 15 residues in the CDR3. Germline V CDR1 and CDR2: MGHRA, YSYEKL. Trimming at V came to 4 bases and at J to 7 bases, leaving 9 bases not matched to a gene. This CDR3 reads CASSRGEGTGVEAFF. CDR3 bases: TGCGCCAGCAGCCGCGGGGAGGGGACAGGGGTTGAAGCTTTCTTT.

The V and J genes are TRBV6-6 and TRBJ1-1; D is possibly TRBD1 (5 bases). CDR3 length: 15 amino acids. The germline gives CDR1 MNHNY, CDR2 SVGAGI (reference sequence). V was shortened by 2 bases and J by 5 bases, with 15 bases between the two germline ends. The CDR3 nucleotides are TGTGCCAGCAGTTACCTCCAGGGCGATAAGACTGAAGCTTTCTTT. Protein product: CASSYLQGDKTEAFF.

This clone was counted a single time. The V gene is TRBV6-5, the J gene TRBJ1-2; no reliable D call. The CDR3 totals 13 residues. The V gene's germline CDR1 is MNHEY and CDR2 SVGAGI. V was cut by 5 bases and J by 4 bases, with 11 bases left in between. CDR3 DNA sequence: TGTGCCAGCAGTCTCGGGGTCTTCTATGGCTACACCTTC. Amino acid sequence: CASSLGVFYGYTF.

The V and J genes are TRBV19 and TRBJ2-3; 7 bases match TRBD1. Trimming at V came to 5 bases and at J to 6 bases, leaving 11 bases not matched to a gene. Germline V gene data show CDR1 as LNHDA and CDR2 as SQIVND (reference sequence). This CDR3 has 15 amino acids. As DNA, the CDR3 is TGTGCCAGTAGTGCCCAAGACAGGGTCGACGATACGCAGTATTTT. Protein product: CASSAQDRVDDTQYF. Full variable domain (outside the CDR3, taken from reference TRBV19 and TRBJ2-3): DGGITQSPKYLFRKEGQNVTLSCEQNLNHDAMYWYRQDPGQGLRLIYYSQIVNDFQKGDIAEGYSVSREKKESFPLTVTSAQKNPTAFYLCASSAQDRVDDTQYFGPGTRLTVL.

The chain links TRBV28 to TRBJ1-4; possible D gene TRBD1, 6 bases. V dropped 4 bases and J dropped 7 bases, with 13 bases sitting between them. Germline V CDR1 and CDR2: MDHEN, SYDVKM. This CDR3 spans 14 amino acids. CDR3: CASSYPGHLEKLFF. The DNA for the CDR3 is TGTGCCAGCAGTTACCCGGGACACCTTGAAAAACTGTTTTTT.

V usage is TRBV18 and J usage is TRBJ1-1, with D maybe TRBD1 (5 bases). The CDR3 is 14 residues long. Deletions cut 6 bases from V and 7 bases from J, with 18 bases between. Germline assignment: CDR1 KGHSH and CDR2 LQKENI. CDR3 amino acids: CASSLGLEGSEAFF. DNA for the CDR3: TGTGCCAGCTCCCTCGGCTTGGAGGGGAGTGAAGCTTTCTTT.

The V and J genes are TRBV4-1 and TRBJ2-7; 7 nucleotides line up with TRBD1. CDR1 MGHRA and CDR2 YSYEKL come from the germline V gene. The V gene end was trimmed by 0 bases and the J gene end by 7 bases; junction bases not matched to a gene: 9. This CDR3 has 15 amino acids. Here the CDR3 reads CASSQEERGPWEQYF. The CDR3 DNA sequence: TGCGCCAGCAGCCAAGAAGAAAGGGGGCCCTGGGAGCAGTACTTC.

This rearrangement joins TRBV6-1 to TRBJ2-3; D might be TRBD2 (6 bases). V lost 1 base, J lost 0 bases, and 11 bases lay in between. This CDR3 spans 16 amino acids. The germline gives CDR1 MNHNS, CDR2 SASEGT. This chain's CDR3 is CASSEGAGRSTDTQYF. The DNA of the CDR3 is TGTGCCAGCAGTGAAGGGGCGGGGAGGAGCACAGATACGCAGTATTTT.

This clone was observed a single time. The chain carries TRBV7-9 and TRBJ2-3, with D possibly TRBD1 on 6 matching bases. The germline gives CDR1 SEHNR, CDR2 FQNEAQ (reference sequence). There are 15 residues in the CDR3. With 5 bases removed from V and 5 bases from J, the gap between germline ends came to 17 bases. Here the CDR3 reads CASSVQGHSLDTQYF. Here the CDR3 DNA reads TGTGCCAGCAGCGTACAGGGTCATTCTTTAGATACGCAGTATTTT.

The J gene is TRBJ1-3, the V gene TRBV9, with D possibly TRBD1 on 5 matching bases. The CDR3 consists of 16 residues. Per the germline V gene, CDR1 is SGDLS and CDR2 is YYNGEE. V gave up 4 bases and J gave up 1 base, with 15 bases separating them. The CDR3 DNA reads TGTGCCAGCAGCTCCGGACATCCGCCATCTGGAAACACCATATATTTT. It yields the protein CASSSGHPPSGNTIYF.

This chain joins TRBV6-5 and TRBJ2-3; TRBD1 agrees at 9 bases. Germline V gene lookup returns CDR1 MNHEY and CDR2 SVGAGI. V lost 7 bases and J lost 6; bases outside the gene matches: 5. The CDR3 loop spans 13 amino acids. The CDR3 DNA sequence: TGTGCCAGCACATGGACAGGGGCGGATACGCAGTATTTT. Encoded protein: CASTWTGADTQYF.

The chain combines TRBV5-1 with TRBJ1-4; 8 nucleotides line up with TRBD1. The length of the CDR3 is 17 residues. Germline V gene data show CDR1 as SGHRS and CDR2 as YFSETQ. V trimming: 1 base; J trimming: 8 bases; junction bases outside the gene matches: 13. CDR3 DNA: TGCGCCAGCAGCTTGACCCCTAGCAGGGGGCGTAACGAAAAACTGTTTTTT. Protein product: CASSLTPSRGRNEKLFF.

The rearrangement joins TRBV12-5 to TRBJ2-1, with 14 nucleotides matching TRBD2. V was pared by 1 base and J by 5 bases, with 16 bases of the junction left unmatched. In germline, CDR1 is LGHNT, CDR2 FRNRAP. CDR3 length: 21 residues. The CDR3 DNA reads as TGTGCTAGTGGTTTGGCCTTGACGGGACTAGCGGGGGCCGGAGTTAACAATGAGCAGTTCTTC. Translated: CASGLALTGLAGAGVNNEQFF. The full variable domain, completed using reference TRBV12-5 and TRBJ2-1, is DARVTQTPRHKVTEMGQEVTMRCQPILGHNTVFWYRQTMMQGLELLAYFRNRAPLDDSGMPKDRFSAEMPDATLATLKIQPSEPRDSAVYFCASGLALTGLAGAGVNNEQFFGPGTRLTVL.

The chain carries TRBV6-5 and TRBJ1-2, with a weak D call TRBD1 (5 bases). Trimming removed 8 bases at V and 4 bases at J, with 14 bases between. The CDR3 is made up of 13 amino acids. The germline CDR1 and CDR2 sequences are MNHEY and SVGAGI. The CDR3 nucleotides read TGTGCCAGCTCGCCGGAGGGGAGCTATGGCTACACCTTC. Protein product: CASSPEGSYGYTF.

This clone was detected a few times. V gene TRBV9 combines with J gene TRBJ1-2; no firm D call. Between the trimmed V and J ends, which lost 3 bases and 7 bases, there was a span of 10 bases. CDR3 length: 12 residues. CDR1 SGDLS and CDR2 YYNGEE come from the germline V gene. The CDR3 loop reads CASSAGSRGYTF. For the CDR3, the DNA is TGTGCCAGCAGCGCGGGGAGTCGTGGCTACACCTTC.

This clone has only a few counts. The chain is built from TRBV7-2 and TRBJ1-5; 7 bases map to TRBD1. The CDR3 consists of 12 residues. Germline assignment: CDR1 SGHTA and CDR2 FQGNSA. V was clipped by 11 bases and J by 3 bases; unmatched bases: 4. The DNA of the CDR3 is TGTGCCGGGGACAGTTTCAATCAGCCCCAGCATTTT. Amino acids: CAGDSFNQPQHF.

A remark on this clone: The same CDR3 also results from other DNA sequences found in this sample. The chain carries TRBV13 and TRBJ1-1; no clear D. There are 13 residues in the CDR3. Germline V gives CDR1 PRHDT, CDR2 FYEKMQ (reference sequence). Trimming shortened V by 10 bases and J by 0 bases, and 12 bases separated the two germline ends. In DNA, the CDR3 is TGTGCCACCCGGGAGGGCATGAACACTGAAGCTTTCTTT. Protein: CATREGMNTEAFF. Combining the CDR3 with reference TRBV13 and TRBJ1-1 gives the whole variable domain AAGVIQSPRHLIKEKRETATLKCYPIPRHDTVYWYQQGPGQDPQFLISFYEKMQSDKGSIPDRFSAQQFSDYHSELNMSSLELGDSALYFCATREGMNTEAFFGQGTRLTVV.